This T cell receptor beta chain stems from a study of a mutant IDH1 vaccine in newly diagnosed glioma (dated by TCRdb to 2020 to 2022). For the study in its entirety: Vaccination began 4-6 weeks after radiotherapy alone, or alongside temozolomide cycles in the chemotherapy-containing groups. Peripheral blood was collected at six visits: V03 (baseline), V05, V07, V10, V12 and V13. The week-35 safety follow-up was designated visit V12, and the week-47 end of study was designated visit V13. Longitudinal TCRB deep sequencing was done for some 25 treated patients, wherever samples were available for exploratory analyses. Prior to enrollment, standard therapy consisting of radiotherapy alone, temozolomide alone, or radiochemotherapy with temozolomide had been administered to patients, with the combination being received by most patients. Of the 32 patients who were treated, about 60% were male and approximately 38% were female, and the mean age was around 43 years. Study-wide conclusions, independent of this receptor: Immune responses induced by the vaccine were seen in approximately 93% of patients across multiple MHC alleles. Pseudoprogression appeared unrelated to alterations in the top peripheral T cell clonotypes detected by TCRB sequencing. PBMC samples for TCRB deep sequencing were selected based on availability. The authors stated that sample limitations prevented analyses of patient blood samples from being reproduced.

Interpreted using the paper, the time point label stands for: week 35, safety follow-up. Each vaccine dose was 300 ug of a 20-mer mutant IDH1 peptide in Montanide, given subcutaneously with topical imiquimod. Patients were given eight vaccinations, in weeks 1, 3, 5, 7, 11, 15, 19 and 23, which matched visits V03 through V10. Donors had newly diagnosed WHO grade 3 or 4 IDH1-mutant astrocytomas with loss of nuclear ATRX. The samples were drawn from NOA16, a multicentre, single-arm, open-label phase I trial in Germany that tested a mutant IDH1 peptide vaccine in humans for the first time. Genomic DNA for TCRB sequencing was extracted from EDTA blood using the DNeasy Blood and Tissue Kit. On this clone itself: The specificity of this receptor is unknown. Base qualities are missing; no much larger clone stands one base away.

CDR3 length: 15 amino acids, cysteine to phenylalanine. Left in the record is the CDR3 DNA by itself, 45 bases read in frame from the first base. The germline V and J ends show losses of 2 bases and 4 bases respectively, and no gene match explains 4 bases of the junction. From the germline V gene, CDR1 is SGHTS and CDR2 is YDEGEE. Library preparation used the immunoSEQ multiplex PCR assay. Rearranged TCR beta chain sequences were amplified with the hsTCRB Kit following the manufacturer's protocol. An Illumina MiSeq was used to sequence the TCRB libraries. In the paper's pipeline: The kit vendor's proprietary platform handled demultiplexing, trimming and gene mapping. TCRdb carries this immuneACCESS record with in-frame sequences only. Its versions omit some clonotypes, under half of them owing to an unresolved V gene in the studies checked, with the rest unexplained. V and J calls plus clone size are reproduced from that table; the DNA served to infer D and trimming. For this sample the table gives 73,000 or so clones, of which 84% were detected only once. The ten largest clones add up to about 12% of the sample.

This TCR derives from a man between 18 and 29 years old with glioma. This specimen was PBMCs, taken from a glioma patient whose treatment included an IDH1 peptide vaccine. This chain is built from TRBV5-8 and TRBJ2-3; TRBD2 matches 10 bases in the middle. For the CDR3, the sequence is CASSFSSGGPDTQYF. The DNA reads TGTGCCAGCAGCTTTAGTAGCGGGGGGCCAGATACGCAGTATTTT.